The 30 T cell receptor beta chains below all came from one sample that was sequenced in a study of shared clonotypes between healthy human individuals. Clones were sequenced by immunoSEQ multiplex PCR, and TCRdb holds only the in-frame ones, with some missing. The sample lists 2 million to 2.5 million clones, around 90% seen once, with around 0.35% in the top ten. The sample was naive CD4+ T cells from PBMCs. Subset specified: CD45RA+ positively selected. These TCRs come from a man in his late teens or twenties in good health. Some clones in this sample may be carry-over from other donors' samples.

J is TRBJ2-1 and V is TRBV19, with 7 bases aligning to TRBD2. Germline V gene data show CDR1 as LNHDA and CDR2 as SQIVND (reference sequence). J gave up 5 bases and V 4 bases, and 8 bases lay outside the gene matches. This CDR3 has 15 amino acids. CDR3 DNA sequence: TGTGCCAGTAGTAGCTGGTCTAGCGGCAACAATGAGCAGTTCTTC. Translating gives CASSSWSSGNNEQFF.

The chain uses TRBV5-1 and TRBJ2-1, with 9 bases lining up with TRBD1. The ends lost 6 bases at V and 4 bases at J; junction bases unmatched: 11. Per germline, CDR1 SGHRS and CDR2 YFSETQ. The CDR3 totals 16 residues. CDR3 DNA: TGCGCCAGCACTTGGGGCGGGACAGGGATGTACAATGAGCAGTTCTTC. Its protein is CASTWGGTGMYNEQFF.

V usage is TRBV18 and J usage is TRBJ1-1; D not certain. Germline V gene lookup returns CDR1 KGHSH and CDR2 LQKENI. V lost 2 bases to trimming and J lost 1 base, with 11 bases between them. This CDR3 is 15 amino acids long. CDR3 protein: CASSPAGSGNTEAFF. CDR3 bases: TGTGCCAGCTCACCAGCCGGGTCGGGGAACACTGAAGCTTTCTTT.

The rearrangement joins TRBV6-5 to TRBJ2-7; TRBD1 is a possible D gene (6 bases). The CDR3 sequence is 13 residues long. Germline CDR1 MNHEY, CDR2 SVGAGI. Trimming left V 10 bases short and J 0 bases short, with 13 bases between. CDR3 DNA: TGTGCCACCACAGGGCCTCCCTCCTACGAGCAGTACTTC. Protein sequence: CATTGPPSYEQYF.

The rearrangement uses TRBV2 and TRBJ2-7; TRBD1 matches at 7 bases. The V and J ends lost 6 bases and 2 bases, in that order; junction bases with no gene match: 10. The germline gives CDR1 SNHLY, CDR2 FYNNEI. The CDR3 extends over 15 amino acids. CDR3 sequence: CASSVYRGPTYEQYF. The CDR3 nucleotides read TGTGCCAGCAGCGTATACAGGGGCCCCACCTACGAGCAGTACTTC.

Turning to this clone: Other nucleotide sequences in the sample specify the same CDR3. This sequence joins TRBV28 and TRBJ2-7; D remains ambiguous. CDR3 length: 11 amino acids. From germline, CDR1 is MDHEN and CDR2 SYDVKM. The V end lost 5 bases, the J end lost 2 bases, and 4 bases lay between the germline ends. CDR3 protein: CASSLTYEQYF. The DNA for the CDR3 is TGTGCCAGCAGTCTAACCTACGAGCAGTACTTC.

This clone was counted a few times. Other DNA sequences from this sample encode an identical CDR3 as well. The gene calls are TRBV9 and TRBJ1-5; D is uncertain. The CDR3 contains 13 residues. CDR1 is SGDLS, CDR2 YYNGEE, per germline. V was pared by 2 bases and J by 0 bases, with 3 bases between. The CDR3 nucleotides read TGTGCCAGCAGCGTCAATAGCAATCAGCCCCAGCATTTT. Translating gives CASSVNSNQPQHF.

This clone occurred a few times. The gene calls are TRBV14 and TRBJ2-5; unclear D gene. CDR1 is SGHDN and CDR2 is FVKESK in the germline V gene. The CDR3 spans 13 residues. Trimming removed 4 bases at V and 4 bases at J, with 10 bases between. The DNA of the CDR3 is TGTGCCAGCAGCCCCATAGGGCCAGAGACCCAGTACTTC. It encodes CASSPIGPETQYF.

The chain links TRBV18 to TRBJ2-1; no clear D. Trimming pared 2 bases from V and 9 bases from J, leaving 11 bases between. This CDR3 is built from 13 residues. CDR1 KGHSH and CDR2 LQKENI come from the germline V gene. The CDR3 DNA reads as TGTGCCAGCTCACCAGTCCTAGTTCCTGAGCAGTTCTTC. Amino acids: CASSPVLVPEQFF.

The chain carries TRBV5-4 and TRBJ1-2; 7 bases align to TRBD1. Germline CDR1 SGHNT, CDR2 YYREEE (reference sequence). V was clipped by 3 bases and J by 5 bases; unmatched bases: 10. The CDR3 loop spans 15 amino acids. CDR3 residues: CASSWPRQGVYGYTF. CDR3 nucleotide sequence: TGTGCCAGCAGCTGGCCCCGGCAGGGGGTATATGGCTACACCTTC.

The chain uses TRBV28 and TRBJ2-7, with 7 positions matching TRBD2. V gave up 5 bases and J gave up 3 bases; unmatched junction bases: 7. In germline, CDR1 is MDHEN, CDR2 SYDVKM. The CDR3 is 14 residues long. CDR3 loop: CASSPIGGYYEQYF. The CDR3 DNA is TGTGCCAGCAGTCCAATCGGGGGGTACTACGAGCAGTACTTC.

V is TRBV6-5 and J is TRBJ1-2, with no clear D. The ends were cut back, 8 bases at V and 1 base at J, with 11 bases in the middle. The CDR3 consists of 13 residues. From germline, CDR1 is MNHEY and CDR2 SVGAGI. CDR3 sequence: CASSITYNYGYTF. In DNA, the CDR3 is TGTGCCAGCTCTATCACTTATAACTATGGCTACACCTTC.

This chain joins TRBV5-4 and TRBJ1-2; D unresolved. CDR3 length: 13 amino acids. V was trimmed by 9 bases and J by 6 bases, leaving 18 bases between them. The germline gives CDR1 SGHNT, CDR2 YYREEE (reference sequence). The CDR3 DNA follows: TGTGCCATCCGGCGGGGTCGTGATAATGGCTACACCTTC. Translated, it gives CAIRRGRDNGYTF.

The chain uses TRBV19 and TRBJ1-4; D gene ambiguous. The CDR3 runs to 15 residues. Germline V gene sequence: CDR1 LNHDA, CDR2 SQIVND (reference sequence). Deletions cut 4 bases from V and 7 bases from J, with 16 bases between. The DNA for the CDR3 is TGTGCCAGTAGTAACTCTCAGCGGTGGAGTGAAAAACTGTTTTTT. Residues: CASSNSQRWSEKLFF. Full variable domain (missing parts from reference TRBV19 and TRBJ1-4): DGGITQSPKYLFRKEGQNVTLSCEQNLNHDAMYWYRQDPGQGLRLIYYSQIVNDFQKGDIAEGYSVSREKKESFPLTVTSAQKNPTAFYLCASSNSQRWSEKLFFGSGTQLSVL.

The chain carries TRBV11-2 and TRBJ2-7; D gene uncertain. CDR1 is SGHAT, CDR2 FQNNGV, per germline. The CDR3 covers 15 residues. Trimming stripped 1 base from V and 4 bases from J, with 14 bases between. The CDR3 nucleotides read TGTGCCAGCAGCTTAGGGGCAGGCTTCAGGTACGAGCAGTACTTC. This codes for CASSLGAGFRYEQYF. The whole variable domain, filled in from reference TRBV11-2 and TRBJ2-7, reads EAGVAQSPRYKIIEKRQSVAFWCNPISGHATLYWYQQILGQGPKLLIQFQNNGVVDDSQLPKDRFSAERLKGVDSTLKIQPAKLEDSAVYLCASSLGAGFRYEQYFGPGTRLTVT.

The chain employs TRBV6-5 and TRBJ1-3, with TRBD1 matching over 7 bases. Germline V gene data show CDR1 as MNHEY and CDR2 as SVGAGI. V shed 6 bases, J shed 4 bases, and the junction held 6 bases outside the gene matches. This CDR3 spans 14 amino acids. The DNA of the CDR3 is TGTGCCAGCAGCCCCCGACAGGGAGGAAACACCATATATTTT. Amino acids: CASSPRQGGNTIYF.

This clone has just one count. The DNA of the CDR3 is TGTGCCAGCAGTCTCGGACTAGCGGGAGTAGGGGTAGGCTCCTACAATGAGCAGTTCTTC. Translated: CASSLGLAGVGVGSYNEQFF. V and J are TRBV28 and TRBJ2-1; 13 nucleotides line up with TRBD2. Germline CDR1 is MDHEN and CDR2 is SYDVKM. The trim removed 5 bases at V and 0 bases at J, leaving 13 bases unmatched. The CDR3 is made up of 20 amino acids.

The CDR3 nucleotides read TGCAGCGTCCGGGAAAGAAGCTCCTACGAGCAGTACTTC. Residues: CSVRERSSYEQYF. This sequence joins TRBV29-1 and TRBJ2-7, with TRBD2 as a possible D gene (5 bases). Germline V gives CDR1 SQVTM, CDR2 ANQGSEA. V was shortened by 6 bases and J by 0 bases, with 12 bases between the two germline ends. The CDR3 sequence is 13 residues long.

DNA of the CDR3: TGTGCCAGTAGTATGTCCACCGCTGCGGGGTTTACTGGAAACACCATATATTTT. Its protein is CASSMSTAAGFTGNTIYF. The chain is built from TRBV19 and TRBJ1-3; D uncertain. Trimming left V 3 bases short and J 2 bases short, with 20 bases between. Germline V gives CDR1 LNHDA, CDR2 SQIVND (reference sequence). This CDR3 spans 18 amino acids.

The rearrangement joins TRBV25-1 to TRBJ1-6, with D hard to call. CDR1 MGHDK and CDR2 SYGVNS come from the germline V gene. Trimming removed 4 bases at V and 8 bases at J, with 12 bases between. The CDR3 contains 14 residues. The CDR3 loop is CASSAGEGHSPLHF. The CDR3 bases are TGTGCCAGCAGTGCGGGAGAGGGCCATTCACCCCTCCACTTT. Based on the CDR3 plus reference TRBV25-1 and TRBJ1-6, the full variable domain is EADIYQTPRYLVIGTGKKITLECSQTMGHDKMYWYQQDPGMELHLIHYSYGVNSTEKGDLSSESTVSRIRTEHFPLTLESARPSHTSQYLCASSAGEGHSPLHFGNGTRLTVT.

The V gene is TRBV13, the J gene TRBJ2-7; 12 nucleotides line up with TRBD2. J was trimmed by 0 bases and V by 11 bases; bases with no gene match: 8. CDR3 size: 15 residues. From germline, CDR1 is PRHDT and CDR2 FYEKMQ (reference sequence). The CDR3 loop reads CAGPGLAGFSYEQYF. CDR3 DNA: TGTGCCGGTCCCGGACTAGCGGGATTCTCCTACGAGCAGTACTTC.

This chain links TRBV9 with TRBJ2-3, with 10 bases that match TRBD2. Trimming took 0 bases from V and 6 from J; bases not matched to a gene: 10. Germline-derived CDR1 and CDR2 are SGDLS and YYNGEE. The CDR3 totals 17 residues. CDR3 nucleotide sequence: TGTGCCAGCAGCGTAGCTGGGGCTAGCGGGGGTATTGATACGCAGTATTTT. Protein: CASSVAGASGGIDTQYF.

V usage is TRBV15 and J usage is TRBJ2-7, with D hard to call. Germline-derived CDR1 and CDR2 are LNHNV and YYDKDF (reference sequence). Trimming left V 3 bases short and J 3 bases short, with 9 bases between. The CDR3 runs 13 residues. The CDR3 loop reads CATSRDQNYEQYF. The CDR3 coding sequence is TGTGCCACCAGCAGGGACCAAAACTACGAGCAGTACTTC.

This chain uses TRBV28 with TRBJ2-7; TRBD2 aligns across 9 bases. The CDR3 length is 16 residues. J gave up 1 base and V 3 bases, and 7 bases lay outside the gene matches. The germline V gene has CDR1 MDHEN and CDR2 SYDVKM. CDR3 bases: TGTGCCAGCAGTTTTTCGGCTAGCGGGAATTCCTACGAGCAGTACTTC. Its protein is CASSFSASGNSYEQYF.

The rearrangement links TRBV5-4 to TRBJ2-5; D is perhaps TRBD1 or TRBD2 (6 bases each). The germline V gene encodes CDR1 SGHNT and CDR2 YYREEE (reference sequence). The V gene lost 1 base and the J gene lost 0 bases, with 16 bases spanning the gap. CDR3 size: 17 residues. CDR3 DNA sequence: TGTGCCAGCAGCTTGACAGGGCTGGGGGGTTACCAAGAGACCCAGTACTTC. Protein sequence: CASSLTGLGGYQETQYF.

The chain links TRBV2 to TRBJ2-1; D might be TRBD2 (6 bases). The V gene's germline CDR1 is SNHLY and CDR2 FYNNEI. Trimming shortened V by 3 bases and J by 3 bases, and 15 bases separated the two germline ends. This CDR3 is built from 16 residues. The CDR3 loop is CASSDDGRDFYNEQFF. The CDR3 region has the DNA TGTGCCAGCAGTGATGATGGGCGGGATTTCTACAATGAGCAGTTCTTC.

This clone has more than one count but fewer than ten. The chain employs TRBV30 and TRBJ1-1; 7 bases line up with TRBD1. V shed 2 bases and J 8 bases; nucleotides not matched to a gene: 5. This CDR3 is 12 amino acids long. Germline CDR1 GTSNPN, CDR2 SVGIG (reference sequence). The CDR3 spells CAWSSRGDEAFF. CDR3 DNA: TGTGCCTGGAGTTCCAGGGGGGACGAAGCTTTCTTT.

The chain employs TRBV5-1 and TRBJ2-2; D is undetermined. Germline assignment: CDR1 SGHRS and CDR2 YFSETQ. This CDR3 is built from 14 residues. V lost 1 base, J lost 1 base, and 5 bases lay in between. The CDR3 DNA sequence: TGCGCCAGCAGCTTGTACCAGAACACCGGGGAGCTGTTTTTT. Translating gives CASSLYQNTGELFF.

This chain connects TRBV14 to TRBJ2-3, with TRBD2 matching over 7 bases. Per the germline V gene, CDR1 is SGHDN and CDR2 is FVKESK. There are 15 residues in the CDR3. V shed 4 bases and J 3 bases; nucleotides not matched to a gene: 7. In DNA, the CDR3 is TGTGCCAGCAGCCGCTCACTAGCGAATACAGATACGCAGTATTTT. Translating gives CASSRSLANTDTQYF.

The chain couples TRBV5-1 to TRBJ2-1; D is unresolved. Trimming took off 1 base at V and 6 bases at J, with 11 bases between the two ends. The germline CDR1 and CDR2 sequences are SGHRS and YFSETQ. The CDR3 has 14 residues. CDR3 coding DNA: TGCGCCAGCAGCTTGACCTTGGTGGGCAATGAGCAGTTCTTC. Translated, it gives CASSLTLVGNEQFF.